This T cell receptor beta chain was identified in a study of blood T cell repertoires in COVID-19. Study overall: There were acute and convalescent COVID-19 samples, and they came from the United States, Italy and Spain. From T cells, B-cell-depleted T cells, or PBMCs came the material, which was cDNA or gDNA.

This clone came up a few times. This CDR3 has 16 residues. Germline V lookup: CDR1 SGHTA, CDR2 FQGNSA. V lost 5 bases and J 11 bases, leaving 25 bases between the germline ends. Only in-frame clones appear in the TCRdb table, and some are missing; sequencing was by immunoSEQ multiplex PCR. The profile shows 200,000 to 300,000 clones, around 81% of them singletons. During active infection, Seattle patients enrolled and were then monitored through disease. Input material: peripheral blood. The TCR was taken from a woman aged 80 or over with COVID-19, enrolled during active disease. The rearrangement links TRBV7-2 to TRBJ1-5; tentatively, D is TRBD1 (6 bases). CDR3 sequence: CASSPVGSWGGSAQHF. The CDR3 nucleotides read TGTGCCAGCAGCCCCGTGGGGTCCTGGGGGGGCTCAGCCCAGCATTTT. Full variable domain (outside the CDR3, taken from reference TRBV7-2 and TRBJ1-5): GAGVSQSPSNKVTEKGKDVELRCDPISGHTALYWYRQSLGQGLEFLIYFQGNSAPDKSGLPSDRFSAERTGGSVSTLTIQRTQQEDSAVYLCASSPVGSWGGSAQHFGDGTRLSIL.